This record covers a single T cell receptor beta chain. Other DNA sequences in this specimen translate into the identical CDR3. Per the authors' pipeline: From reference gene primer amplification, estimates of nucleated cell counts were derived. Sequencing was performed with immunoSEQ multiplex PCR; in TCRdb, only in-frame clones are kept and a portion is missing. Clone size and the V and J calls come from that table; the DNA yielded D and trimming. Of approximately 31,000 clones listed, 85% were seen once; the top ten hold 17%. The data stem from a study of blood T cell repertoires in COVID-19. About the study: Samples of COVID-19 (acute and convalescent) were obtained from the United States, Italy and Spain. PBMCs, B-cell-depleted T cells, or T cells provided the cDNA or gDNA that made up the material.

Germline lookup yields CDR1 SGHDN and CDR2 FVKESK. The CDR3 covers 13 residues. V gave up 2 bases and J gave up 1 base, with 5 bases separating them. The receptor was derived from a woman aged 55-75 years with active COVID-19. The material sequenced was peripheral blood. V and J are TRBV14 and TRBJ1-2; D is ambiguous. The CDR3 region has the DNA TGTGCCAGCAGCCAACAGGTTAACTATGGCTACACCTTC. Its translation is CASSQQVNYGYTF.